This T cell receptor (beta chain) was captured in a study of vaccination and CD4 T cells after COVID-19. The wider study: Cells received overlapping spike peptides from SARS-CoV-2, HCoV-NL63, HCoV-OC43 and HCoV-229E as stimulation. Controls used CEFX viral epitopes (positive), HIV-1 Nef peptides (negative), or no peptide. Notes on the study in general: 304 of 307 vaccine-specific clones from convalescent patients were spike mono-reactive.

Trimming left V 1 base short and J 10 bases short, with 13 bases between. Per the germline V gene, CDR1 is DFQATT and CDR2 is SNEGSKA (reference sequence). This CDR3 comprises 12 residues. The Oncomine TCR Beta short-read assay sequenced DNA from cultured CD4+ T cells. TCRdb redid the calling of the PCR reads with MiXCR, one entry per CDR3 protein. The sample holds about 25,000 distinct CDR3 sequences; roughly 44% are singletons and the top ten take 6% to 9%. Concerning this clonotype: Its target is not known.

Specified treatment: roughly 11-day PBMC culture with coronavirus spike peptide pools or control peptides (ViraFEST assay). Upon completion of approximately 9 days of culture, CD4+ T cells were isolated via negative selection. J is TRBJ1-1 and V is TRBV20-1; D gene ambiguous. The clonotype was recovered from a human donor who had recovered from COVID-19. Sample: CD4+ T cells from blood, cultured in vitro. CDR3: CSARGAKSGAFF. CDR3 in DNA: TGCAGTGCTAGAGGAGCGAAGTCAGGAGCTTTCTTT.